This T cell receptor (beta chain) was identified during a study of post-analysis software for immune sequencing data. Comment on this clonotype: What it binds is unknown.

The CDR3 length is 18 residues. The TCR beta cDNA libraries contained unique molecular identifiers. TCRdb itself ran the PCR reads through MiXCR, one entry per CDR3 protein. This table has fewer than 550,000 distinct CDR3 sequences, roughly 34% appearing once. Overall study results and limits: Controls showed lower frequencies than patients for a few TRBV segments, and TRBV5-6, TRBV5-1 and TRBV20-1 were among these.

The sequence derives from a girl aged 2-17 years with multiple sclerosis. V usage is TRBV21-1 and J usage is TRBJ2-1; the tabulated D call, TRBD1, remains unverified against the DNA. TRBV21-1 is deemed a pseudogene. Sequencing was done on a sample of blood. Here the CDR3 DNA reads TGTGCCAGCAGCAGCCCCTCGGAAGCCAGGGGAAGAGGGAATGAGCAGTTCTTC. Protein sequence: CASSSPSEARGRGNEQFF.